One and the same sample provided the 17 T cell receptor beta chains below, sequenced in a study of OX40 agonist ivuxolimab in advanced cancers. Measured with immunoSEQ multiplex PCR; TCRdb has only the in-frame clones, and not every one. The sample lists some 70,000 clones, about nine tenths occurring once. Specimen: CD4+ or CD8+ T cells sorted from blood, collected in a trial of the OX40 agonist ivuxolimab. The receptors here all came from an adult with an advanced solid tumor such as melanoma, head and neck, liver or kidney cancer.

This chain uses TRBV6-4 with TRBJ1-1; TRBD1 matches at 7 bases. Germline trimming cut 5 bases from V and 4 bases from J; bases unmatched to any gene: 10. Germline lookup yields CDR1 MRHNA and CDR2 SNTAGT. The CDR3 is 15 residues long. This chain's CDR3 is CASSPRPRDSTEAFF. Written as DNA, the CDR3 is TGTGCCAGCAGTCCCCGCCCCAGGGACAGCACTGAAGCTTTCTTT.

This clone was seen only once. The V call is TRBV7-3, the J call TRBJ2-3; D remains unclear. With 0 bases removed from V and 0 bases from J, the gap between germline ends came to 13 bases. Germline-derived CDR1 and CDR2 are SGHTA and FQGTGA. This CDR3 is built from 17 residues. CDR3 sequence reads: CASSLTGWRSSTDTQYF. CDR3 in DNA: TGTGCCAGCAGCTTAACGGGATGGAGATCTAGCACAGATACGCAGTATTTT. The variable domain in full, completed from reference TRBV7-3 and TRBJ2-3, reads GAGVSQTPSNKVTEKGKYVELRCDPISGHTALYWYRQSLGQGPEFLIYFQGTGAADDSGLPNDRFFAVRPEGSVSTLKIQRTERGDSAVYLCASSLTGWRSSTDTQYFGPGTRLTVL.

This clone was seen a single time. V gene TRBV5-1 combines with J gene TRBJ2-2; 13 bases agree with TRBD2. This CDR3 spans 19 amino acids. Trimming cost V 4 bases and J 2 bases; bases outside gene matches: 11. Germline V gene sequence: CDR1 SGHRS, CDR2 YFSETQ. This CDR3 is CASSLRTSGGPRNTGELFF. In DNA, the CDR3 is TGCGCCAGCAGCCTCAGGACTAGCGGGGGACCTCGTAACACCGGGGAGCTGTTTTTT. Complete variable domain (other parts from reference TRBV5-1 and TRBJ2-2): KAGVTQTPRYLIKTRGQQVTLSCSPISGHRSVSWYQQTPGQGLQFLFEYFSETQRNKGNFPGRFSGRQFSNSRSEMNVSTLELGDSALYLCASSLRTSGGPRNTGELFFGEGSRLTVL.

This chain connects TRBV7-6 to TRBJ2-7; a weak D match, TRBD2 (5 bases). CDR3 length equals 13 residues. Trimming pared 5 bases from V and 6 bases from J, leaving 14 bases between. Per germline, CDR1 SGHVS and CDR2 FNYEAQ. The chain's CDR3 is CASSRDTHAEQYF. CDR3 in DNA: TGTGCCAGCAGCCGGGATACCCACGCCGAGCAGTACTTC.

The chain carries TRBV6-1 and TRBJ1-6; tentatively, D is TRBD1 (5 bases). CDR1 MNHNS and CDR2 SASEGT come from the germline V gene. The CDR3 has 14 residues. The V end lost 7 bases, the J end lost 6 bases, and 13 bases lay between the germline ends. CDR3 DNA: TGTGCCAGCACCCTGTGGGGGGGTAATTCACCCCTCCACTTT. It encodes CASTLWGGNSPLHF.

The J gene is TRBJ2-1, the V gene TRBV19, with D possibly matching TRBD1 (6 bases). Germline CDR1 and CDR2: LNHDA and SQIVND (reference sequence). The CDR3 runs to 15 residues. The V end lost 5 bases, the J end lost 3 bases, and 14 bases lay between the germline ends. The CDR3 DNA sequence: TGTGCCAGTAGTGTACAGGGTAGGGACTACAATGAGCAGTTCTTC. Residues: CASSVQGRDYNEQFF.

The chain combines TRBV7-3 with TRBJ2-2; no reliable D call. The CDR3 has 13 amino acids. Germline values: CDR1 SGHTA, CDR2 FQGTGA. Trimming pared 4 bases from V and 5 bases from J, leaving 8 bases between. The CDR3 here is CASSSPYTGELFF. The CDR3 bases are TGTGCCAGCAGCTCTCCTTATACCGGGGAGCTGTTTTTT. The variable domain in full, with the rest retrieved from reference TRBV7-3 and TRBJ2-2, is GAGVSQTPSNKVTEKGKYVELRCDPISGHTALYWYRQSLGQGPEFLIYFQGTGAADDSGLPNDRFFAVRPEGSVSTLKIQRTERGDSAVYLCASSSPYTGELFFGEGSRLTVL.

The chain couples TRBV28 to TRBJ1-2, with D maybe TRBD1 (5 bases). Germline lookup yields CDR1 MDHEN and CDR2 SYDVKM. This CDR3 is built from 13 residues. Trimming removed 6 bases from V and 2 bases from J, with 10 bases in between. For the CDR3, the DNA is TGTGCCAGCAGGCCCGGGGCGAACTATGGCTACACCTTC. This gives the protein CASRPGANYGYTF.

The J gene is TRBJ1-5, the V gene TRBV28; no reliable D call. V lost 8 bases, J lost 1 base, and 6 bases lay in between. Germline-derived CDR1 and CDR2 are MDHEN and SYDVKM. The CDR3 length is 12 residues. The CDR3 loop is CASGLSNQPQHF. The DNA for the CDR3 is TGTGCCAGCGGCTTGAGCAATCAGCCCCAGCATTTT.

The chain recombines TRBV6-5 with TRBJ2-7; 8 bases align to TRBD2. The length of the CDR3 is 14 residues. The germline CDR1 and CDR2 sequences are MNHEY and SVGAGI. J was trimmed by 0 bases and V by 7 bases; bases with no gene match: 5. This CDR3 is CASKVTSVSYEQYF. CDR3 DNA sequence: TGTGCCAGCAAGGTGACTAGCGTCTCCTACGAGCAGTACTTC.

This chain uses TRBV30 with TRBJ1-5; D perhaps matches TRBD1 (6 bases). CDR3 length: 13 amino acids. Per germline, CDR1 GTSNPN and CDR2 SVGIG (reference sequence). Between the trimmed V and J ends, which lost 7 bases and 1 base, there was a span of 11 bases. The CDR3 spells CAFAGESNQPQHF. The CDR3, as DNA: TGTGCCTTCGCAGGGGAGAGCAATCAGCCCCAGCATTTT.

The table lists this clone with a count of one. This chain joins TRBV4-1 and TRBJ1-4, with 10 bases aligning to TRBD1. The CDR3 extends over 15 amino acids. Trimming at V came to 5 bases and at J to 4 bases, leaving 4 bases not matched to a gene. Germline-derived CDR1 and CDR2 are MGHRA and YSYEKL. This CDR3 is CASSGQGEFNEKLFF. In nucleotides, the CDR3 is TGCGCCAGCAGCGGACAGGGGGAGTTTAATGAAAAACTGTTTTTT.

The chain combines TRBV9 with TRBJ2-7, with a possible D match to TRBD2 (7 bases). This CDR3 contains 15 residues. The germline V gene has CDR1 SGDLS and CDR2 YYNGEE. V dropped 4 bases and J dropped 3 bases, with 17 bases sitting between them. CDR3 in DNA: TGTGCCAGCAGCCTCACAGCGGGACAAGACTACGAGCAGTACTTC. Translated, it gives CASSLTAGQDYEQYF.

This sequence joins TRBV6-5 and TRBJ2-6; TRBD1 might be the D (6 bases). This CDR3 contains 15 residues. Germline lookup yields CDR1 MNHEY and CDR2 SVGAGI. V shed 6 bases and J shed 0 bases, with 9 bases lying between them. The CDR3 nucleotides read TGTGCCAGCAGATTGGACAGCTCTGGGGCCAACGTCCTGACTTTC. Translation gives CASRLDSSGANVLTF.

The chain combines TRBV5-1 with TRBJ2-7; D perhaps matches TRBD1 (6 bases). The CDR3 has 13 amino acids. From germline, CDR1 is SGHRS and CDR2 YFSETQ. The V and J ends lost 1 base and 6 bases respectively, with 11 bases between them. CDR3 bases: TGCGCCAGCAGCTTGTTAGGGGGTGGCGAGCAGTACTTC. Translating it yields CASSLLGGGEQYF.

V is TRBV29-1 and J is TRBJ2-5; D possibly uses TRBD1 or TRBD2 (5 bases each). The CDR3 consists of 15 residues. Trimming took 5 bases from V and 2 from J, leaving 18 bases between them. Germline CDR1 is SQVTM and CDR2 is ANQGSEA. The CDR3 region is CSVLGSGRRQETQYF. The DNA for the CDR3 is TGCAGCGTTTTGGGTTCGGGGCGAAGGCAAGAGACCCAGTACTTC.

The rearrangement uses TRBV10-3 and TRBJ2-7, with 9 bases that match TRBD1. The CDR3 loop spans 16 amino acids. Germline lookup yields CDR1 ENHRY and CDR2 SYGVKD. Losses at the gene ends were 3 bases for V and 1 base for J; bases not matched to a gene: 7. Here the CDR3 reads CAISDDPGQGSYEQYF. CDR3 DNA: TGTGCCATCAGTGACGATCCGGGACAGGGATCCTACGAGCAGTACTTC.